A single sample gave rise to the 22 T cell receptor beta chains below, sequenced in a study of radiation and T cells in renal cell carcinoma (dated by TCRdb to 2020 to 2021). The time point label corresponds to: blood 2 weeks post-SBRT. Read against the paper, the sample's treatment or condition label means: 15 Gy SBRT to primary tumor, nephrectomy 4 weeks later. Library method: the immunoSEQ multiplex PCR assay. Sourced from immuneACCESS, this table was stored by TCRdb with only in-frame sequences that have V and J called. A share of the clones is absent; for the studies checked, an unresolved V gene accounts for under half, and the remainder has no known explanation. The sample table shows under 150,000 clones, and approximately 80% are seen once. The ten largest clones represent under 2.5% of the sample. This sample comprised blood, obtained from a patient whose treatment included radiotherapy and nephrectomy. These receptor sequences come from a woman between 55 and 75 years old with renal cell carcinoma.

The gene calls are TRBV7-2 and TRBJ2-5, with TRBD1 identical over 9 bases. Germline V gives CDR1 SGHTA, CDR2 FQGNSA. J gave up 3 bases and V 5 bases, and 7 bases lay outside the gene matches. The CDR3 loop spans 15 amino acids. CDR3 protein: CASSTNRGREETQYF. The CDR3 DNA is TGTGCCAGCAGCACGAACAGGGGGCGGGAAGAGACCCAGTACTTC.

Many counts were recorded for this clone. The chain carries TRBV7-9 and TRBJ1-3, with a possible D match to TRBD1 (6 bases). Germline assignment: CDR1 SEHNR and CDR2 FQNEAQ (reference sequence). The CDR3 runs 14 residues. Trimming stripped 5 bases from V and 1 base from J, with 9 bases between. CDR3 sequence reads: CASSPTGSGNTIYF. The CDR3 bases are TGTGCCAGCAGCCCCACAGGGTCTGGAAACACCATATATTTT.

The CDR3 coding sequence is TGCGCCAGCAGCCAAGATAAGAGTATCCGGGACAGGGTTAATTCACCCCTCCACTTT. It encodes CASSQDKSIRDRVNSPLHF. V and J are TRBV4-1 and TRBJ1-6; 9 nucleotides align to TRBD1. The trim removed 0 bases at V and 6 bases at J, leaving 12 bases unmatched. CDR1 is MGHRA and CDR2 is YSYEKL in the germline V gene. The length of the CDR3 is 19 residues.

This rearrangement joins TRBV5-4 to TRBJ2-7; D remains unclear. Germline V gene sequence: CDR1 SGHNT, CDR2 YYREEE (reference sequence). This CDR3 is built from 14 residues. V was clipped by 2 bases and J by 3 bases, with 12 bases between them. CDR3 nucleotides: TGTGCCAGCAGCTTCGGGTCAGGAGTCTACGAGCAGTACTTC. Translation: CASSFGSGVYEQYF.

The J gene is TRBJ1-1, the V gene TRBV9; D is ambiguous. Per germline, CDR1 SGDLS and CDR2 YYNGEE. Trimming took 3 bases from V and 1 from J, leaving 7 bases between them. CDR3 length: 13 amino acids. CDR3 DNA: TGTGCCAGCAGCGACCTAAGGAACACTGAAGCTTTCTTT. The encoded protein is CASSDLRNTEAFF.

The chain joins TRBV7-9 to TRBJ2-7; D possibly uses TRBD1 or TRBD2 (5 bases each). This CDR3 has 15 residues. Between the trimmed V and J ends, which lost 5 bases and 6 bases, there was a span of 20 bases. CDR1 and CDR2 (germline): SEHNR, FQNEAQ (reference sequence). The CDR3 here is CASSPSGTDGAEQYF. The CDR3, as DNA: TGTGCCAGCAGCCCGTCCGGGACGGACGGGGCCGAGCAGTACTTC.

The CDR3 spells CAISESGALGTEAFF. The CDR3 DNA follows: TGTGCCATCAGTGAGTCGGGGGCGCTGGGCACTGAAGCTTTCTTT. This chain links TRBV10-3 with TRBJ1-1; D possibly corresponds to TRBD1 (6 bases). The germline V and J ends were trimmed by 0 bases and 4 bases, with 12 bases remaining between them. The germline CDR1 and CDR2 sequences are ENHRY and SYGVKD. The CDR3 sequence is 15 residues long.

The V and J genes are TRBV7-2 and TRBJ2-3, with D tentatively TRBD2 (6 bases). Germline values: CDR1 SGHTA, CDR2 FQGNSA. Trimming removed 5 bases at V and 3 bases at J, with 27 bases between. The CDR3 has 19 amino acids. The CDR3 loop reads CASSTTPYSGGEATDTQYF. The CDR3 DNA reads TGTGCCAGCAGCACCACCCCTTATAGCGGAGGAGAGGCAACAGATACGCAGTATTTT. Full variable domain (missing parts from reference TRBV7-2 and TRBJ2-3): GAGVSQSPSNKVTEKGKDVELRCDPISGHTALYWYRQSLGQGLEFLIYFQGNSAPDKSGLPSDRFSAERTGGSVSTLTIQRTQQEDSAVYLCASSTTPYSGGEATDTQYFGPGTRLTVL.

The chain is built from TRBV11-3 and TRBJ2-5; 11 bases align to TRBD1. Unmatched junction bases numbered 8, after V lost 5 bases and J lost 6 bases. CDR3 length: 15 amino acids. Looked up from germline, CDR1 is SGHNT and CDR2 is YENEEA. CDR3 in amino acids: CASSPRTGGAQTQYF. Written as DNA, the CDR3 is TGTGCCAGCAGCCCAAGGACAGGGGGCGCGCAGACCCAGTACTTC. The full variable domain, rest sourced from reference TRBV11-3 and TRBJ2-5, is EAGVVQSPRYKIIEKKQPVAFWCNPISGHNTLYWYLQNLGQGPELLIRYENEEAVDDSQLPKDRFSAERLKGVDSTLKIQPAELGDSAVYLCASSPRTGGAQTQYFGPGTRLLVL.

The chain carries TRBV15 and TRBJ2-1; 9 nucleotides agree with TRBD1. Germline-derived CDR1 and CDR2 are LNHNV and YYDKDF (reference sequence). This CDR3 contains 15 residues. The J segment lost 3 bases and the V segment lost 1 base, leaving 1 base of the junction unmatched. The CDR3 reads CATSRGQGVYNEQFF. CDR3 nucleotide sequence: TGTGCCACCAGCAGAGGACAGGGGGTCTACAATGAGCAGTTCTTC. Full variable domain (missing parts from reference TRBV15 and TRBJ2-1): DAMVIQNPRYQVTQFGKPVTLSCSQTLNHNVMYWYQQKSSQAPKLLFHYYDKDFNNEADTPDNFQSRRPNTSFCFLDIRSPGLGDTAMYLCATSRGQGVYNEQFFGPGTRLTVL.

V gene TRBV25-1 combines with J gene TRBJ2-5; D gene uncertain. The CDR3 has 11 residues. Per germline, CDR1 MGHDK and CDR2 SYGVNS. Trimming left V 6 bases short and J 14 bases short, with 16 bases between. The CDR3 is CASSWNQARYF. In nucleotides, the CDR3 is TGTGCCAGCAGCTGGAATCAAGCCCGTTACTTC.

The rearrangement uses TRBV19 and TRBJ2-3; 8 nucleotides match TRBD1. The CDR3 length is 17 residues. CDR1 is LNHDA, CDR2 SQIVND, per germline (reference sequence). V lost 3 bases, J lost 1 base, and 9 bases stayed unmatched. The CDR3 coding sequence is TGTGCCAGTAGTATCAGGGGGTCAGGGGGCGGCACAGATACGCAGTATTTT. It encodes CASSIRGSGGGTDTQYF.

This clone was counted once. V usage is TRBV6-1 and J usage is TRBJ2-7; TRBD1 matches 8 bases. The junction had 7 bases not matched to a gene; V was cut back by 4 bases and J by 5 bases. The CDR3 is 14 amino acids. The germline V gene encodes CDR1 MNHNS and CDR2 SASEGT. The CDR3 DNA reads TGTGCCAGCAGTGCTCGACAGGGGTCCCACGAGCAGTACTTC. The encoded protein is CASSARQGSHEQYF.

The chain couples TRBV28 to TRBJ2-7, with D unclear. This CDR3 has 13 amino acids. Trimming pared 6 bases from V and 2 bases from J, leaving 11 bases between. In germline, CDR1 is MDHEN, CDR2 SYDVKM. The CDR3 sequence: CASREDMTYEQYF. The DNA of the CDR3 is TGTGCCAGCAGGGAAGACATGACCTACGAGCAGTACTTC.

The V and J genes are TRBV28 and TRBJ1-3; D not certain. Trimming removed 6 bases at V and 2 bases at J, with 11 bases between. The germline V gene has CDR1 MDHEN and CDR2 SYDVKM. The CDR3 totals 14 residues. As DNA, the CDR3 is TGTGCCAGCAGACCCCCTTGGGCTGGAAACACCATATATTTT. Amino acids: CASRPPWAGNTIYF.

The rearrangement uses TRBV2 and TRBJ2-1; 8 positions agree with TRBD1. Germline V gives CDR1 SNHLY, CDR2 FYNNEI. There are 14 residues in the CDR3. This CDR3 is CADASDRGYNEQFF. The CDR3 nucleotides read TGTGCAGACGCCAGCGACAGGGGTTACAATGAGCAGTTCTTC.

This rearrangement joins TRBV28 to TRBJ1-1; the D is unclear. V was shortened by 3 bases and J by 7 bases, with 15 bases between the two germline ends. CDR3 length: 14 amino acids. CDR1 MDHEN and CDR2 SYDVKM come from the germline V gene. The DNA of the CDR3 is TGTGCCAGCAGTTTGGGCAGCCGGACTCTTGAAGCTTTCTTT. Translated: CASSLGSRTLEAFF.

The chain joins TRBV6-5 to TRBJ2-2; 8 bases line up with TRBD1. Germline V lookup: CDR1 MNHEY, CDR2 SVGAGI. The CDR3 has 12 amino acids. Germline trimming cut 5 bases from V and 13 bases from J; bases unmatched to any gene: 6. The CDR3 DNA reads TGTGCCAGCAGTGGGGACAGGTTCGGGCTGTTTTTT. Residues: CASSGDRFGLFF.

This chain joins TRBV7-2 and TRBJ2-5; 8 bases align to TRBD2. Unmatched junction bases numbered 5, after V lost 1 base and J lost 4 bases. Germline CDR1 SGHTA, CDR2 FQGNSA. This CDR3 is built from 15 residues. This CDR3 is CASSLGAGTRETQYF. The CDR3 DNA is TGTGCCAGCAGCTTAGGTGCGGGGACTAGAGAGACCCAGTACTTC.

The V gene is TRBV27, the J gene TRBJ2-7, with 9 nucleotides matching TRBD1. This CDR3 comprises 16 residues. Per germline, CDR1 MNHEY and CDR2 SMNVEV (reference sequence). V gave up 5 bases and J gave up 5 bases; unmatched junction bases: 13. DNA for the CDR3: TGTGCCAGCAGTCCTCCAGGCTTACAGGGGGCAGACGAGCAGTACTTC. Translating it yields CASSPPGLQGADEQYF.

This chain uses TRBV19 with TRBJ1-2; 8 bases map to TRBD1. The CDR3 covers 13 residues. Per germline, CDR1 LNHDA and CDR2 SQIVND (reference sequence). V lost 4 bases to trimming and J lost 5 bases; unmatched junction nucleotides: 3. DNA for the CDR3: TGTGCCAGTAGTACAGGGGGCAGGTATGGCTACACCTTC. This translates into CASSTGGRYGYTF.

This chain connects TRBV9 to TRBJ2-5; TRBD1 agrees at 7 bases. The V gene end was trimmed by 7 bases and the J gene end by 5 bases; junction bases not matched to a gene: 20. This CDR3 spans 17 amino acids. Germline loops: CDR1 SGDLS, CDR2 YYNGEE. The CDR3 spells CASPRVKGPDRHETQYF. CDR3 DNA: TGTGCCAGCCCTAGAGTGAAGGGGCCGGACAGGCACGAGACCCAGTACTTC.